This record looks at one T cell receptor beta chain sequence and its context. Its antigen remains unidentified. Sequence at one end of the junction differs from germline and may be a read error. The data belong to a study of metastatic and nonmetastatic thyroid tumors. Study-wide context: Comparison of repertoires was carried out across blood and tumor or nodule tissue from malignant and benign thyroid patients.

The CDR3 loop spans 16 amino acids. Looked up from germline, CDR1 is SGHRS and CDR2 is YFSETQ. In the source study's methods: Clinicopathological groups supplied CDR3 differences that were used to build a distant-metastasis classifier for papillary thyroid cancer. TCRdb re-called clones from the PCR reads using MiXCR. The V and J calls were not made by the authors but by TCRdb's processing. The top ten hold about 31% of the sample, which has fewer than 40,000 clones, approximately 31% seen once. Treatment of any kind had been given to no patient before thyroid surgery. Broader study findings: Significantly higher TCR beta diversity was reportedly seen in malignant thyroid tumors than benign nodules, in blood and tumor.

The chain recombines TRBV5-1 with TRBJ2-1; D is unresolved. Sequencing was done on a sample of blood. This TCR came from a female donor with papillary thyroid cancer or a benign thyroid nodule (not recorded which). Some clones in this sample may be carry-over from other donors' samples. The CDR3: CASSLERVERSNEQLF. CDR3 coding DNA: TGCGCCAGCAGCTTAGAACGGGTAGAGCGATCCAATGAACAGCTCTTC.